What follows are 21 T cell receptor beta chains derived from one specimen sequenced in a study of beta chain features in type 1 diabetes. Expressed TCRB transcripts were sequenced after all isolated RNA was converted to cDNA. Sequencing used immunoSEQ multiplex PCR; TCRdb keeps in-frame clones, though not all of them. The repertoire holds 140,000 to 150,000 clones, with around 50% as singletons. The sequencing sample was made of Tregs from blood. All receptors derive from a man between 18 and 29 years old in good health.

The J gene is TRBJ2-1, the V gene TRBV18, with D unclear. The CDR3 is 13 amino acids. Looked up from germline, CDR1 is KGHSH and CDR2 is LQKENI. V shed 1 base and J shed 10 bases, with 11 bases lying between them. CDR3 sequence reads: CASSPLSSSEQFF. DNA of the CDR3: TGTGCCAGCTCACCACTCTCCAGTTCCGAGCAGTTCTTC.

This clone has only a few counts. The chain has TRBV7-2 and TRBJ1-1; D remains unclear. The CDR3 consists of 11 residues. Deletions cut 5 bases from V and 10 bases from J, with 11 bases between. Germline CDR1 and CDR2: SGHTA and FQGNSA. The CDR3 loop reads CASSEQMLAFF. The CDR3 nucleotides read TGTGCCAGCAGCGAACAGATGTTAGCTTTCTTT.

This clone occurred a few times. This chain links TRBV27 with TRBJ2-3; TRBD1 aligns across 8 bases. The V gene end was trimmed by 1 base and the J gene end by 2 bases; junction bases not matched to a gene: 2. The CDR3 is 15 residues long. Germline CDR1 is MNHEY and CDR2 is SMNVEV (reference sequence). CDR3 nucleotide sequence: TGTGCCAGCAGTTTATTACAGGGGGTCACAGATACGCAGTATTTT. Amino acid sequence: CASSLLQGVTDTQYF.

CDR3 loop: CASSRTGGRGYTF. The CDR3 DNA is TGTGCCAGCAGCCGCACAGGGGGACGTGGCTACACCTTC. The chain is built from TRBV16 and TRBJ1-2, with TRBD1 identical over 8 bases. The CDR3 loop spans 13 amino acids. V was clipped by 4 bases and J by 7 bases; unmatched bases: 5. Per the germline V gene, CDR1 is KGHSY and CDR2 is FQNENV.

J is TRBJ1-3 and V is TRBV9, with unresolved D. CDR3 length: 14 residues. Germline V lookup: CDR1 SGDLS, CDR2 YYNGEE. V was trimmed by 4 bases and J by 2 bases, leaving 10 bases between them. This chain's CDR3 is CASSPPVAGNTIYF. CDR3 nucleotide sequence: TGTGCCAGCAGCCCGCCGGTCGCTGGAAACACCATATATTTT.

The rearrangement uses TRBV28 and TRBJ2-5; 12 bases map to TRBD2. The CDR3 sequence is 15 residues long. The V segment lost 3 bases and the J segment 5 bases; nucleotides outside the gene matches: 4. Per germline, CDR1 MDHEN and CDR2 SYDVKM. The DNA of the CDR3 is TGTGCCAGCAGTTTGCTGCTAGCGGGAGGGGAGACCCAGTACTTC. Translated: CASSLLLAGGETQYF.

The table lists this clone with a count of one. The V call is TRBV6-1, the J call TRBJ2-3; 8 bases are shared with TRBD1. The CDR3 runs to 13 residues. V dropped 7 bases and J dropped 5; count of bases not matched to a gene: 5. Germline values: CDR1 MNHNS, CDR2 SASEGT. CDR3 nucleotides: TGTGCCAGCACCGGACAGGGTAGAGATACGCAGTATTTT. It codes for CASTGQGRDTQYF.

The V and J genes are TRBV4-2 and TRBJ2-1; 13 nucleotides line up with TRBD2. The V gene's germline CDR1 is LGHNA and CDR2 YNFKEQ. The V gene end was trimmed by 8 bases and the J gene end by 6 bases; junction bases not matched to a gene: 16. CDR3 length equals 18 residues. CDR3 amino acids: CASAMTSGRWVIGNEQFF. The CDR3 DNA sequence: TGTGCCAGCGCAATGACTAGCGGGAGGTGGGTGATTGGCAATGAGCAGTTCTTC.

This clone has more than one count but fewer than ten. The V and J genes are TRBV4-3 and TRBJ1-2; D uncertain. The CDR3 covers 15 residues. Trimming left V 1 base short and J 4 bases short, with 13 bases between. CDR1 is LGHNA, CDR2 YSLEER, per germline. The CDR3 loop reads CASSQGSTGAYGYTF. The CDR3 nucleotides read TGCGCCAGCAGCCAAGGTTCGACGGGAGCCTATGGCTACACCTTC.

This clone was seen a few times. CDR3 protein: CASSSTVGANVLTF. CDR3 nucleotide sequence: TGTGCCAGCAGCTCGACAGTTGGGGCCAACGTCCTGACTTTC. The chain links TRBV11-2 to TRBJ2-6, with D maybe TRBD1 (5 bases). CDR3 length: 14 residues. V shed 4 bases and J shed 3 bases, with 7 bases lying between them. Germline V gives CDR1 SGHAT, CDR2 FQNNGV.

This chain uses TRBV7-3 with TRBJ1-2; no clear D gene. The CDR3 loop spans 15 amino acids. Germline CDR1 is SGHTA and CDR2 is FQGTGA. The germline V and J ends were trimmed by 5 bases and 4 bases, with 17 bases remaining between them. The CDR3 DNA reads TGTGCCAGCAGCCCCGCCTCGGGGTCGGGCTATGGCTACACCTTC. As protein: CASSPASGSGYGYTF. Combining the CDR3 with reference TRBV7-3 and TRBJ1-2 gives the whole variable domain GAGVSQTPSNKVTEKGKYVELRCDPISGHTALYWYRQSLGQGPEFLIYFQGTGAADDSGLPNDRFFAVRPEGSVSTLKIQRTERGDSAVYLCASSPASGSGYGYTFGSGTRLTVV.

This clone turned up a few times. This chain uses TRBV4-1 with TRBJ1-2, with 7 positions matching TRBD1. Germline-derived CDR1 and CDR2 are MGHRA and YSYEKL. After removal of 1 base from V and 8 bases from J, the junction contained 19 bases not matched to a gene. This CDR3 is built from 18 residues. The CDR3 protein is CASSQARGTDSPRKGYTF. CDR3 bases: TGCGCCAGCAGCCAAGCCCGGGGGACAGACTCTCCTCGGAAGGGCTACACCTTC.

In DNA, the CDR3 is TGTGCCAGCAGCTTATTCGAGCGGGGGAGCTCCTACAATGAGCAGTTCTTC. Translation gives CASSLFERGSSYNEQFF. The chain uses TRBV5-8 and TRBJ2-1; TRBD2 agrees at 8 bases. CDR1 is SGHTS and CDR2 is YDEGEE in the germline V gene. CDR3 size: 17 residues. J was trimmed by 0 bases and V by 2 bases; bases with no gene match: 7.

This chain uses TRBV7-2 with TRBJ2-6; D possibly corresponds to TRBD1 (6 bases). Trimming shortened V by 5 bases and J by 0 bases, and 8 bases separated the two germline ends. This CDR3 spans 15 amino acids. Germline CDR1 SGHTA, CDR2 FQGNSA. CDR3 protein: CASSGQTSGANVLTF. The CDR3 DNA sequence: TGTGCCAGCAGCGGACAGACCTCTGGGGCCAACGTCCTGACTTTC.

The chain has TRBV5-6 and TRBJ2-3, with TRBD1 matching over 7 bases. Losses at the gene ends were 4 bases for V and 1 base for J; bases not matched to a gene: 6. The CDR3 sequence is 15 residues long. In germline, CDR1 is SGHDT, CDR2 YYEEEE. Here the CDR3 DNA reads TGTGCCAGCAGCCCCAACAGGGGACGCACAGATACGCAGTATTTT. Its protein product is CASSPNRGRTDTQYF.

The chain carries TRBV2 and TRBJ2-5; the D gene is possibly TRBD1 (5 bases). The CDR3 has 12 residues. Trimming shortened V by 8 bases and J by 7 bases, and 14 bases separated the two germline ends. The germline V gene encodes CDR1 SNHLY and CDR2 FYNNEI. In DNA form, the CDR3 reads TGTGCCAGCCGGCTGGGGCAGGGGACCCAGTACTTC. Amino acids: CASRLGQGTQYF.

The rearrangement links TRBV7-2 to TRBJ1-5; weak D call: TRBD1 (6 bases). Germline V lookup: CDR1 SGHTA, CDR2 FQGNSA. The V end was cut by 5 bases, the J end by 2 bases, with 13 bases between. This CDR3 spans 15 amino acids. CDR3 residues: CASSRQDDGNQPQHF. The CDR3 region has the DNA TGTGCCAGCAGCCGACAGGATGATGGCAATCAGCCCCAGCATTTT.

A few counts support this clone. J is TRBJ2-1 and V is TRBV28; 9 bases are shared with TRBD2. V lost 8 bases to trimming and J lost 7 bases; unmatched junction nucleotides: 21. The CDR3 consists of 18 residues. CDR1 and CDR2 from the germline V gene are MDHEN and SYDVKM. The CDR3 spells CASRIAGARLVSVNEQFF. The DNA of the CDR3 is TGTGCCAGCCGCATAGCGGGAGCGCGCCTCGTTTCCGTTAATGAGCAGTTCTTC.

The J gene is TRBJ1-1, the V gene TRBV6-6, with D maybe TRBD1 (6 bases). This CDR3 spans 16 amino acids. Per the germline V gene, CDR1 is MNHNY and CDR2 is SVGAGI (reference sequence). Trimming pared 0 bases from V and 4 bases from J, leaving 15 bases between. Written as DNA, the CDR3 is TGTGCCAGCAGTTACTCCCAGGCGGACAGTGGCACTGAAGCTTTCTTT. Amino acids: CASSYSQADSGTEAFF.

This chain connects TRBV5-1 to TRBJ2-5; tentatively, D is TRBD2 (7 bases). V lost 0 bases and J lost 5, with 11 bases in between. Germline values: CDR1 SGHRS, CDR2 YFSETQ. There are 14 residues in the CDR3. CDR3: CASSLVRGRETQYF. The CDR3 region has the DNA TGCGCCAGCAGCTTGGTGCGGGGGCGGGAGACCCAGTACTTC.

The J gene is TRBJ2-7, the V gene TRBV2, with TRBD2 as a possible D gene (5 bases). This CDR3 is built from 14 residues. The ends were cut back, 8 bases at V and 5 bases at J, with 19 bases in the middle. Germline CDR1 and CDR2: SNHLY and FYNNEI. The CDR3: CASRRQPNGNEQYF. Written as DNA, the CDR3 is TGTGCCAGCCGGCGGCAACCAAACGGGAACGAGCAGTACTTC.